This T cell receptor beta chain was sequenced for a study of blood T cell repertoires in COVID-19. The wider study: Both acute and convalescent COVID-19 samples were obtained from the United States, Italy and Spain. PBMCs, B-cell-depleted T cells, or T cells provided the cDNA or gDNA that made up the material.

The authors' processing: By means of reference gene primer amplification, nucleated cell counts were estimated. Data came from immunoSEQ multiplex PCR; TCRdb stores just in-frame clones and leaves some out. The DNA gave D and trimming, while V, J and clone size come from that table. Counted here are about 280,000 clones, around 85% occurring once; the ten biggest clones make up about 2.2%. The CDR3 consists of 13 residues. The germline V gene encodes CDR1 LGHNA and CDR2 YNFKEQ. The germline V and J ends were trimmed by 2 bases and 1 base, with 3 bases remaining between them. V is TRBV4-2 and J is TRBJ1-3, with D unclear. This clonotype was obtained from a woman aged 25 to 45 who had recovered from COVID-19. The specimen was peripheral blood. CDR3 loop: CASSQLSGNTIYF. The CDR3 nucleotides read TGTGCCAGCAGCCAATTATCTGGAAACACCATATATTTT.